Listed below are T cell receptor beta chains from one sample, sequenced in a study of cytomegalovirus exposure and HLA in healthy donors. This table comes from immunoSEQ multiplex PCR, and its TCRdb copy is limited to in-frame clones, with some not included. The sample contains 200,000 to 250,000 clones, approximately 80% of which appear only once. The specimen sequenced was PBMCs. These receptors were obtained from a man aged 50 to 60 in good health and CMV-seronegative. Each CDR3 is given with its conserved first and last residue. Fields, in order: V gene, D gene, J gene, clone size, CDR3 protein, CDR3 DNA. A D gene is named only where the DNA matches it firmly. Where a row states a size, it is once, few, many or the class of an expanded clone; other rows omit it.

TRBV14	NA	TRBJ2-7	NA	CASSSASEQYF	TGTGCCAGCAGTTCAGCTAGTGAGCAGTACTTC
TRBV27	NA	TRBJ2-3	few	CASSLWGRPSTDTQYF	TGTGCCAGCAGTTTATGGGGCAGACCATCCACAGATACGCAGTATTTT
TRBV7-9	NA	TRBJ1-4	NA	CASSLEEGRGTNEKLFF	TGTGCCAGCAGCTTAGAGGAGGGACGAGGGACTAATGAAAAACTGTTTTTT
TRBV14	TRBD2	TRBJ2-1	NA	CASSQEVWETSGRNEQFF	TGTGCCAGCAGCCAAGAAGTTTGGGAGACTAGCGGGAGAAATGAGCAGTTCTTC
TRBV9	NA	TRBJ1-2	NA	CASSVRGTNYGYTF	TGTGCCAGCAGCGTGAGGGGGACTAACTATGGCTACACCTTC
TRBV10-1	TRBD1	TRBJ2-1	few	CASSDGTGVYNEQFF	TGCGCCAGCAGTGATGGGACAGGGGTATACAATGAGCAGTTCTTC
TRBV6-6	NA	TRBJ2-7	NA	CASSSATTSYEQYF	TGTGCCAGCAGTTCCGCGACTACCTCCTACGAGCAGTACTTC
TRBV6-1	NA	TRBJ1-3	NA	CAVESGGTGNTIYF	TGTGCCGTCGAGTCGGGGGGCACTGGAAACACCATATATTTT
TRBV21-1	NA	TRBJ2-7	once	CASSKGEGGRYEQYF	TGTGCCAGCAGCAAAGGCGAAGGGGGAAGGTACGAGCAGTACTTC
TRBV29-1	TRBD1	TRBJ1-6	few	CSARTGTNSPLHF	TGCAGCGCCCGGACAGGGACTAATTCACCCCTCCACTTT
TRBV7-9	NA	TRBJ1-4	NA	CSSSHRQATNEKLFF	TGTTCCAGCAGCCACCGACAGGCAACTAATGAAAAACTGTTTTTT
TRBV7-8	TRBD2	TRBJ2-5	NA	CASSRTSGQETQYF	TGTGCCAGCAGCCGCACTAGCGGCCAAGAGACCCAGTACTTC
TRBV6-5	NA	TRBJ1-5	NA	CASSYSPINQPQHF	TGTGCCAGCAGTTACAGCCCGATAAATCAGCCCCAGCATTTT
TRBV28	NA	TRBJ2-2	NA	CASREDRNTVGELFF	TGTGCCAGCAGAGAGGACAGAAACACCGTGGGGGAGCTGTTTTTT
TRBV7-8	TRBD1	TRBJ2-5	NA	CASSPRGRGETQYF	TGTGCCAGCAGCCCCAGGGGGCGCGGAGAGACCCAGTACTTC
TRBV28	TRBD1	TRBJ1-1	NA	CASSGDRPNTEAFF	TGTGCCAGCAGTGGGGACAGACCGAACACTGAAGCTTTCTTT
TRBV2	NA	TRBJ1-4	once	CASRWGEATNEKLFF	TGTGCCAGCAGATGGGGCGAGGCAACTAATGAAAAACTGTTTTTT